This TCR beta chain was identified during a study of cytomegalovirus exposure and HLA in healthy donors. Study details: Genotyping of more than 300 donors showed that around 85% belonged to the Caucasian-associated ancestry cluster.

Researchers ran the PCR with 60 Vbeta and 13 Jbeta primers. Data came from immunoSEQ multiplex PCR; TCRdb stores just in-frame clones and leaves some out. The sample carries roughly 170,000 clones, 84% recorded once. Comment on this clone: Its antigen is undetermined.

Study-wide findings and caveats: V- and J-gene trimming of TCR beta was linked (in a later analysis) to a missense DCLRE1C variant. Later examination showed HLA-associated TCR beta chains had greater clonal expansion than equally common others. The majority of CMV-associated TCR beta chains were reported as apparently HLA-restricted in a later analysis.

V was shortened by 6 bases and J by 5 bases, with 26 bases between the two germline ends. This CDR3 has 18 residues. The germline CDR1 and CDR2 sequences are LNHNV and YYDKDF (reference sequence). The chain recombines TRBV15 with TRBJ1-5; D possibly corresponds to TRBD1 (6 bases). This TCR derives from a girl aged 10 to 17 in good health and CMV-seropositive. The sequenced sample was PBMCs. The CDR3 loop reads CATSRGAEGTGSHQPQHF. Written as DNA, the CDR3 is TGTGCCACCAGTAGGGGAGCAGAAGGCACAGGGAGTCATCAGCCCCAGCATTTT.